This record concerns one T cell receptor beta chain sequence. What it binds is unknown. Repertoires were generated with immunoSEQ multiplex PCR, while TCRdb's copy carries only in-frame clones and drops some. The table shows 300,000 to 400,000 clones, with over 90% occurring only once. Time point of the sample: blood from clinic visit 5 months post-surgery; TSC patient then seizure free. Sequencing was limited to surgery cases with top T cell transcript signatures in brain tissue. This entry comes from a study of brain T cells in children with intractable seizures. The study's findings and limits: Clones missing pre-surgery may reflect undersampling of that blood sample. Viral specificity was inferred only from CDR3 similarity; HCMV serostatus was unknown.

Trimming pared 5 bases from V and 5 bases from J, leaving 16 bases between. The CDR3 runs to 15 residues. Per the germline V gene, CDR1 is MNHEY and CDR2 is SVGAGI. The TCR sequence derives from a boy younger than two with tuberous sclerosis and intractable seizures. The sequences come from peripheral blood, collected about 5 months after surgery. The chain joins TRBV6-5 to TRBJ2-1; D not certain. In DNA, the CDR3 is TGTGCCAGCAGTCCTCACTCTGGAGTCGACAATGAGCAGTTCTTC. Residues: CASSPHSGVDNEQFF.